The 11 T cell receptor beta chains reported below all come from one sample, sequenced in a study of T cells after yellow fever vaccination. TCRdb independently ran MiXCR on the 5' RACE reads; one entry per CDR3 protein. The sample contains under 400,000 distinct CDR3 sequences, around 12% of which appear only once. The sample in question was CD4+ T cells sorted from PBMCs, obtained 15 days after the yellow fever booster vaccination. Source of these receptors: a man aged 18 to 35 who received the YFV17D yellow fever vaccine.

This clonotype came up a few times. The chain couples TRBV15 to TRBJ2-2, with 7 bases identical to TRBD1. J was trimmed by 7 bases and V by 4 bases; bases with no gene match: 3. This CDR3 has 13 residues. Germline CDR1 LNHNV, CDR2 YYDKDF (reference sequence). CDR3 sequence (DNA): TGTGCCACCAGCAACACAGGGGACGGGGAGCTGTTTTTT. As protein: CATSNTGDGELFF.

This clonotype turned up a few times. The rearrangement uses TRBV21-1 and TRBJ2-5; TRBD1, as called in the table, went unchecked against the DNA. TRBV21-1 is a listed pseudogene. The CDR3 extends over 15 amino acids. CDR3 sequence: CASSKVAGAQETQYF. As DNA, the CDR3 is TGTGCCAGCAGCAAAGTGGCAGGGGCCCAAGAGACCCAGTACTTC.

V and J are TRBV4-2 and TRBJ2-5; 11 bases are a match to TRBD2. The CDR3 totals 16 residues. V lost 0 bases to trimming and J lost 2 bases; unmatched junction nucleotides: 2. CDR1 LGHNA and CDR2 YNFKEQ come from the germline V gene. The chain's CDR3 is CASSQDLAGGQETQYF. As DNA, the CDR3 is TGTGCCAGCAGCCAAGATTTAGCGGGGGGGCAAGAGACCCAGTACTTC.

This clonotype was counted many times. The chain is built from TRBV5-6 and TRBJ2-7; possibly TRBD1 or TRBD2 for D (5 bases each). The CDR3 runs to 12 residues. Trimming pared 4 bases from V and 6 bases from J, leaving 11 bases between. Germline CDR1 reads SGHDT; CDR2 reads YYEEEE. In DNA, the CDR3 is TGTGCCAGCAGCCTGACGGGACGCGAGCAGTACGTC. Its translation: CASSLTGREQYV.

The rearrangement joins TRBV20-1 to TRBJ2-3, with 9 bases identical to TRBD2. J was trimmed by 4 bases and V by 3 bases; bases with no gene match: 8. This CDR3 has 15 residues. Germline CDR1 reads DFQATT; CDR2 reads SNEGSKA (reference sequence). The chain's CDR3 is CSASGASGVADTQYF. CDR3 DNA sequence: TGCAGTGCTAGTGGGGCTAGCGGGGTGGCAGATACGCAGTATTTT.

The V gene is TRBV24-1, the J gene TRBJ2-5, with 10 bases identical to TRBD1. Trimming cost V 4 bases and J 5 bases; bases outside gene matches: 6. The CDR3 runs 15 residues. Germline CDR1 and CDR2: KGHDR and SFDVKD. The CDR3 protein is CATSDTGTGEETQYF. In DNA form, the CDR3 reads TGTGCCACCAGTGACACCGGGACAGGGGAGGAGACCCAGTACTTC.

This clonotype was counted a few times. The V and J genes are TRBV2 and TRBJ1-3; 8 bases are a match to TRBD1. V lost 4 bases, J lost 0 bases, and 2 bases stayed unmatched. Germline V gene data show CDR1 as SNHLY and CDR2 as FYNNEI. The CDR3 consists of 15 residues. CDR3: CASSAQGASGNTIYF. The CDR3 DNA reads as TGTGCCAGCAGTGCCCAGGGGGCCTCTGGAAACACCATATATTTT.

This clonotype was seen a handful of times. The chain combines TRBV7-9 with TRBJ2-3, with 11 bases that match TRBD2. The V gene's germline CDR1 is SEHNR and CDR2 FQNEAQ (reference sequence). The V and J ends lost 5 bases and 4 bases, in that order; junction bases with no gene match: 8. This CDR3 has 16 residues. CDR3 region: CASSTGTSGAADTQYF. As DNA, the CDR3 is TGTGCCAGCAGCACGGGGACTAGCGGTGCGGCAGATACGCAGTATTTT.

CDR3 region: CSAGLAGNQETQYF. CDR3 nucleotide sequence: TGCAGTGCGGGACTAGCGGGAAACCAAGAGACCCAGTACTTC. This rearrangement joins TRBV20-1 to TRBJ2-5, with 13 bases aligning to TRBD2. Germline CDR1 DFQATT, CDR2 SNEGSKA (reference sequence). The CDR3 runs 14 residues. The junction had 1 base not matched to a gene; V was cut back by 6 bases and J by 0 bases.

This clonotype was detected many times. J is TRBJ2-5 and V is TRBV5-1; no definite D call. The CDR3 sequence is 15 residues long. The germline V gene encodes CDR1 SGHRS and CDR2 YFSETQ. Trimming removed 1 base at V and 1 base at J, with 11 bases between. The CDR3 DNA is TGCGCCAGCAGCTTGATGTTGGGTGGCCAAGAGACCCAGTACTTC. The encoded protein is CASSLMLGGQETQYF.

The V and J genes are TRBV6-1 and TRBJ1-4, with a tentative D call TRBD1 (5 bases). This CDR3 region has 12 residues. Germline V gene lookup returns CDR1 MNHNS and CDR2 SASEGT. V shed 6 bases and J shed 14 bases, with 16 bases lying between them. Here the CDR3 DNA reads TGTGCCAGCAGAGGCTTTTACGGGGCCCTGTTTTTT. The encoded protein is CASRGFYGALFF.